These 21 T cell receptor beta chains were all obtained from the same sample, sequenced in a study of response to subunit inactivated influenza vaccine. TCRdb re-analysed the RT-PCR reads in MiXCR, keeping a single row per CDR3 protein. The table shows about 650,000 distinct CDR3 sequences, with approximately 15% occurring only once. The sequences come from PBMCs from blood, collected about 12 days after vaccination. The source of these receptors is a man aged 50 to 60 who received an inactivated influenza vaccine.

The chain combines TRBV10-2 with TRBJ1-1; the D gene is possibly TRBD1 (6 bases). From germline, CDR1 is WSHSY and CDR2 SAAADI. Trimming stripped 7 bases from V and 7 bases from J, with 22 bases between. The CDR3 is 15 amino acids. CDR3 in amino acids: CASTPTIAGVGEAFF. In nucleotides, the CDR3 is TGCGCCAGCACTCCGACGATTGCAGGGGTGGGTGAAGCTTTCTTT.

The rearrangement links TRBV9 to TRBJ2-1; D is uncertain. The CDR3 runs 15 residues. The V gene lost 0 bases and the J gene lost 5 bases, with 12 bases spanning the gap. Germline CDR1 and CDR2: SGDLS and YYNGEE. This CDR3 reads CASSVGPGLNNEQFF. The CDR3 bases are TGTGCCAGCAGCGTAGGCCCAGGTTTAAACAATGAGCAGTTCTTC.

This clonotype was observed many times. V and J are TRBV7-2 and TRBJ2-5; 7 bases fit TRBD2. V shed 1 base and J 1 base; nucleotides not matched to a gene: 6. CDR1 and CDR2 (germline): SGHTA, FQGNSA. The CDR3 covers 16 residues. The CDR3 here is CASSLVGGRGQETQYF. CDR3 nucleotides: TGTGCCAGCAGCTTAGTGGGCGGGAGAGGCCAAGAGACCCAGTACTTC.

The rearrangement links TRBV20-1 to TRBJ1-5; D might be TRBD1 (5 bases). The length of the CDR3 is 13 residues. Germline V gene data show CDR1 as DFQATT and CDR2 as SNEGSKA (reference sequence). V was cut by 3 bases and J by 8 bases, with 14 bases left in between. The CDR3 region has the DNA TGCAGTGCTAGTAGGTGGGGGGGTAAGCCCCAGCATTTT. This sequence encodes CSASRWGGKPQHF.

This clonotype was seen a few times. The CDR3 DNA is TGCAGCGTTGAGGGCTGGGGGGGCGCGAACACCGGGGAGCTGTTTTTT. It yields the protein CSVEGWGGANTGELFF. V gene TRBV29-1 combines with J gene TRBJ2-2; TRBD2 might be the D (7 bases). Looked up from germline, CDR1 is SQVTM and CDR2 is ANQGSEA. Trimming pared 3 bases from V and 0 bases from J, leaving 14 bases between. This CDR3 spans 16 amino acids.

This chain joins TRBV30 and TRBJ1-5; 7 positions agree with TRBD1. Germline V CDR1 and CDR2: GTSNPN, SVGIG (reference sequence). Trimming removed 1 base from V and 5 bases from J; junction bases left unmatched: 5. The CDR3 covers 14 residues. The CDR3 loop reads CAWSGAGGYQPQHF. Written as DNA, the CDR3 is TGTGCCTGGAGTGGCGCAGGGGGGTATCAGCCCCAGCATTTT.

The rearrangement uses TRBV6-2 or TRBV6-3 and TRBJ2-5, with no clear D. Deletions cut 0 bases from V and 2 bases from J, with 10 bases between. The germline CDR1 and CDR2 sequences are MNHEY and SVGEGT. There are 15 residues in the CDR3. CDR3 loop: CASSYSSWPQETQYF. In nucleotides, the CDR3 is TGTGCCAGCAGTTACTCGTCGTGGCCACAAGAGACCCAGTACTTC.

This clonotype was recorded a few times. V gene TRBV5-1 combines with J gene TRBJ1-1; the D gene is possibly TRBD1 (5 bases). Germline CDR1 SGHRS, CDR2 YFSETQ. The length of the CDR3 is 14 residues. V lost 4 bases to trimming and J lost 1 base, with 11 bases between them. CDR3 nucleotides: TGCGCCAGCAGCCTGGACATAGCGAACACTGAAGCTTTCTTT. Residues: CASSLDIANTEAFF.

The chain uses TRBV29-1 and TRBJ2-1; TRBD2 matches at 7 bases. Looked up from germline, CDR1 is SQVTM and CDR2 is ANQGSEA. The CDR3 spans 14 residues. V lost 7 bases, J lost 6 bases, and 12 bases stayed unmatched. The CDR3 nucleotides read TGCAGCGGTGGACTAGTCATCCCCCCCAATGAGCAGTTCTTC. It encodes CSGGLVIPPNEQFF.

This rearrangement joins TRBV3-1 to TRBJ1-1; D gene ambiguous. Germline V gene sequence: CDR1 LGHDT, CDR2 YNNKEL (reference sequence). Trimming removed 1 base at V and 10 bases at J, with 13 bases between. The CDR3 contains 13 residues. The CDR3 sequence: CASSQGEVIGAFF. CDR3 DNA: TGTGCCAGCAGCCAAGGGGAGGTTATTGGAGCTTTCTTT.

The chain carries TRBV7-2 and TRBJ2-5; D perhaps matches TRBD2 (5 bases). The CDR3 sequence is 11 residues long. The germline CDR1 and CDR2 sequences are SGHTA and FQGNSA. Trimming shortened V by 5 bases and J by 10 bases, and 11 bases separated the two germline ends. The CDR3: CASSQAGDQYF. CDR3 coding DNA: TGTGCCAGCAGCCAGGCCGGGGACCAGTACTTC.

This clonotype was recorded a few times. The V call is TRBV11-2, the J call TRBJ2-5; D ambiguous. V was pared by 1 base and J by 0 bases, with 6 bases between. The CDR3 spans 14 residues. CDR1 and CDR2 (germline): SGHAT, FQNNGV. The CDR3 nucleotides read TGTGCCAGCAGCTTAGTATACAACCAAGAGACCCAGTACTTC. Translated, it gives CASSLVYNQETQYF.

The J gene is TRBJ2-3, the V gene TRBV24-1; the D is unclear. CDR3 length equals 12 residues. Trimming cost V 5 bases and J 2 bases, with 4 bases left between them. CDR1 is KGHDR, CDR2 SFDVKD, per germline. CDR3: CATSGYTDTQYF. The CDR3 DNA sequence: TGTGCCACCAGTGGATACACAGATACGCAGTATTTT.

The chain uses TRBV20-1 and TRBJ1-6; possibly TRBD1 for D (5 bases). The germline CDR1 and CDR2 sequences are DFQATT and SNEGSKA (reference sequence). The ends were cut back, 2 bases at V and 8 bases at J, with 13 bases in the middle. This CDR3 has 14 residues. CDR3 sequence: CSARNRPNYSPLHF. The CDR3 coding sequence is TGCAGTGCTAGAAACAGGCCAAACTATTCACCCCTCCACTTT.

This clonotype was found many times. The gene calls are TRBV28 and TRBJ2-1; the D gene is possibly TRBD2 (5 bases). Germline loops: CDR1 MDHEN, CDR2 SYDVKM. The length of the CDR3 is 15 residues. Trimming stripped 3 bases from V and 1 base from J, with 10 bases between. In DNA, the CDR3 is TGTGCCAGCAGTTTTAGGAGCGGTTCCTACAATGAGCAGTTCTTC. Translating gives CASSFRSGSYNEQFF. Drawing the rest from reference TRBV28 and TRBJ2-1, the complete variable domain is DVKVTQSSRYLVKRTGEKVFLECVQDMDHENMFWYRQDPGLGLRLIYFSYDVKMKEKGDIPEGYSVSREKKERFSLILESASTNQTSMYLCASSFRSGSYNEQFFGPGTRLTVL.

The chain recombines TRBV11-2 with TRBJ2-5; 10 nucleotides match TRBD2. Germline assignment: CDR1 SGHAT and CDR2 FQNNGV. This CDR3 spans 15 amino acids. Trimming removed 5 bases from V and 1 base from J; junction bases left unmatched: 4. CDR3 residues: CASSPLAGRQETQYF. CDR3 nucleotide sequence: TGTGCCAGCAGCCCACTAGCGGGACGCCAAGAGACCCAGTACTTC.

The V gene is TRBV3-1, the J gene TRBJ1-2, with D maybe TRBD1 (6 bases). CDR3 length equals 15 residues. CDR1 is LGHDT, CDR2 YNNKEL, per germline (reference sequence). V lost 1 base to trimming and J lost 0 bases, with 9 bases between them. CDR3 sequence reads: CASSQGTVANYGYTF. In nucleotides, the CDR3 is TGTGCCAGCAGCCAAGGGACAGTTGCTAACTATGGCTACACCTTC.

The table lists this clonotype with a few counts. The chain carries TRBV20-1 and TRBJ2-1; possibly TRBD1 for D (6 bases). This CDR3 region has 14 residues. Germline CDR1 reads DFQATT; CDR2 reads SNEGSKA (reference sequence). V was clipped by 6 bases and J by 8 bases, with 20 bases between them. The CDR3 DNA follows: TGCAGTGCCCTAGGCATGGGGCCAGGGGATGAGCAGTTCTTC. Amino acids: CSALGMGPGDEQFF.

This clonotype was recorded many times. This chain joins TRBV19 and TRBJ2-1; possibly TRBD1 for D (6 bases). Trimming removed 4 bases from V and 3 bases from J, with 10 bases in between. CDR3 length: 14 residues. Per the germline V gene, CDR1 is LNHDA and CDR2 is SQIVND (reference sequence). The CDR3 loop is CASSRQGNYNEQFF. As DNA, the CDR3 is TGTGCCAGTAGTAGGCAGGGGAACTACAATGAGCAGTTCTTC.

The table lists this clonotype with many counts. The rearrangement uses TRBV19 and TRBJ2-6; D not resolved. Trimming cost V 0 bases and J 2 bases, with 8 bases left between them. From germline, CDR1 is LNHDA and CDR2 SQIVND (reference sequence). CDR3 length: 16 residues. This CDR3 is CASSIDLTPGANVLTF. The CDR3 nucleotides are TGTGCCAGTAGTATAGATCTTACCCCTGGGGCCAACGTCCTGACTTTC.

The chain carries TRBV11-2 and TRBJ1-2; 12 bases align to TRBD1. The V segment lost 6 bases and the J segment 0 bases; nucleotides outside the gene matches: 5. Germline-derived CDR1 and CDR2 are SGHAT and FQNNGV. The CDR3 is 16 amino acids. The CDR3 region is CASRIGTGGANYGYTF. The CDR3 coding sequence is TGTGCCAGCAGAATCGGGACAGGGGGCGCTAACTATGGCTACACCTTC.